Below, one T cell receptor beta chain is given with its context. V was pared by 3 bases and J by 0 bases, with 7 bases between. This CDR3 is built from 14 residues. In germline, CDR1 is ENHRY, CDR2 SYGVKD. Original processing methods: Amplification with reference gene primers provided the estimates of nucleated cell counts. The repertoire was sequenced with immunoSEQ multiplex PCR; TCRdb's copy has only in-frame clones and lacks some. V, J and clone size were drawn from that table, and D and trimming were deduced from the DNA. The sample lists roughly 280,000 clones, 87% occurring once. These data belong to a study of blood T cell repertoires in COVID-19.

Specimen: peripheral blood. The chain is built from TRBV10-3 and TRBJ2-3; D possibly corresponds to TRBD2 (6 bases). This receptor was obtained from a woman in her forties or fifties who had recovered from COVID-19. CDR3 nucleotides: TGTGCCATCAGTGACGGGGGAAGCACAGATACGCAGTATTTT. This translates into CAISDGGSTDTQYF.